The T cell receptor (beta chain) under discussion was sequenced for a study of T cell changes during pregnancy in multiple sclerosis. Trimming removed 0 bases from V and 0 bases from J, with 8 bases in between. The germline V gene encodes CDR1 MNHNY and CDR2 SVGAGI (reference sequence). This CDR3 has 15 amino acids. Some clones are missing from TCRdb's copy, which holds only in-frame ones; the method was immunoSEQ multiplex PCR. The sample holds tens of thousands of clones, about 93% seen once. This clone was seen only once. The source is a female donor with multiple sclerosis, enrolled in a pregnancy study. The sample was CD8+ T cells from peripheral blood mononuclear cells, taken in the third trimester of pregnancy. This chain links TRBV6-6 with TRBJ1-1; D uncertain. CDR3 coding DNA: TGTGCCAGCAGTTACTCTGGCTCAATGAACACTGAAGCTTTCTTT. As protein: CASSYSGSMNTEAFF.